This TCR beta chain was documented in a study of blood T cells in healthy people across ages. A second PCR of 7 to 11 cycles used a sample-barcoded 5' primer and a J-beta primer mix. Every single cDNA molecule received a tag from a template-switch adaptor with 12 random nucleotides. One entry per CDR3 protein results from TCRdb running MiXCR on the 5' RACE reads. The sample lists about 2 million distinct CDR3 sequences; around half were seen once. Each donor was a healthy Caucasian individual from Russia, aged about 6 to 100. Drawn from each donor were 8.5 to 10 milliliters of peripheral blood. V gave up 1 base and J gave up 0 bases, with 11 bases separating them. CDR3 length: 16 residues. CDR1 is LGHNA, CDR2 YNFKEQ, per germline. The sample holds a few counts of this clonotype.

V usage is TRBV4-2 and J usage is TRBJ2-3; D is perhaps TRBD2 (6 bases). The material sequenced was blood. This receptor was identified in a woman in her thirties or forties in good health. CDR3: CASSQVSRGSTDTQYF. DNA of the CDR3: TGTGCCAGCAGCCAAGTCTCGCGGGGAAGCACAGATACGCAGTATTTT.